The 12 T cell receptor beta chains presented below share a single source sample, sequenced in a study of T-cell memory formation after mild COVID-19. MiXCR was run by TCRdb on the 5' RACE reads, yielding one entry per CDR3 protein. The sample holds 300,000 to 400,000 distinct CDR3 sequences, around 15% seen once. What was sequenced was PBMCs or a T cell subset sorted from them (not recorded which). The receptors were gathered from a man aged 18-30 years who had mild COVID-19 (a few samples of this study predate the infection). Cell type and time point are not known.

There are a few counts of this clonotype. V gene TRBV9 combines with J gene TRBJ1-2; no definite D call. The CDR3 is 16 residues long. Germline values: CDR1 SGDLS, CDR2 YYNGEE. Trimming pared 2 bases from V and 5 bases from J, leaving 19 bases between. The DNA of the CDR3 is TGTGCCAGCAGCGTCAACTATGAAACCCCTGGGTATGGCTACACCTTC. It codes for CASSVNYETPGYGYTF.

This clonotype was seen a few times. The chain employs TRBV5-1 and TRBJ1-2; D is possibly TRBD1 (5 bases). The CDR3 has 12 amino acids. CDR1 SGHRS and CDR2 YFSETQ come from the germline V gene. The V gene lost 5 bases and the J gene lost 6 bases, with 11 bases spanning the gap. The CDR3 here is CASRGEVDGYTF. Written as DNA, the CDR3 is TGCGCCAGCAGGGGGGAGGTTGATGGCTACACCTTC.

This clonotype was seen only a few times. The rearrangement joins TRBV27 to TRBJ1-5, with D unresolved. The germline V and J ends were trimmed by 8 bases and 1 base, with 6 bases remaining between them. This CDR3 spans 12 amino acids. The germline V gene encodes CDR1 MNHEY and CDR2 SMNVEV (reference sequence). As DNA, the CDR3 is TGTGCCAGCGGCTCAAGCAATCAGCCCCAGCATTTT. Encoded protein: CASGSSNQPQHF.

The rearrangement uses TRBV6-6 and TRBJ2-7; D is ambiguous. The germline gives CDR1 MNHNY, CDR2 SVGAGI (reference sequence). The CDR3 has 11 amino acids. Deletions cut 1 base from V and 4 bases from J, with 2 bases between. The CDR3 here is CASSYLYEQYV. The DNA of the CDR3 is TGTGCCAGCAGTTACTTATACGAGCAGTACGTC.

The chain couples TRBV6-6 to TRBJ2-7; the D call may be TRBD1 or TRBD2 (5 bases each). The V end was cut by 4 bases, the J end by 2 bases, with 12 bases between. The CDR3 spans 14 residues. Germline V lookup: CDR1 MNHNY, CDR2 SVGAGI (reference sequence). CDR3 sequence reads: CASSFARGAYEQYF. CDR3 nucleotides: TGTGCCAGCAGTTTTGCACGGGGCGCCTACGAGCAGTACTTC.

This clonotype was counted ten times or more. V and J are TRBV6-2 or TRBV6-3 and TRBJ2-7, with D perhaps being TRBD1 or TRBD2 (5 bases each). The germline V gene has CDR1 MNHEY and CDR2 SVGEGT. The CDR3 length is 14 residues. The V end was cut by 2 bases, the J end by 2 bases, with 10 bases between. The CDR3 region is CASSYGTTTYEQYV. The CDR3 DNA follows: TGTGCCAGCAGTTACGGGACGACTACCTACGAGCAGTACGTC.

This clonotype was picked up many times. The chain couples TRBV11-2 to TRBJ1-5; D ambiguous. Trimming shortened V by 1 base and J by 5 bases, and 6 bases separated the two germline ends. The length of the CDR3 is 13 residues. The germline V gene encodes CDR1 SGHAT and CDR2 FQNNGV. DNA for the CDR3: TGTGCCAGCAGCTTAGGGCATGATCAGCCCCAGCATTTT. As protein: CASSLGHDQPQHF.

This clonotype was counted between two and nine times. V is TRBV5-1 and J is TRBJ2-1; TRBD1 aligns across 11 bases. This CDR3 comprises 14 residues. V trimming: 2 bases; J trimming: 10 bases; junction bases outside the gene matches: 5. Germline assignment: CDR1 SGHRS and CDR2 YFSETQ. The CDR3 sequence is CASSFRTGGREQFF. The CDR3, as DNA: TGCGCCAGCAGCTTTAGGACAGGGGGCCGGGAGCAGTTCTTC.

The V call is TRBV6-6, the J call TRBJ1-1, with D tentatively TRBD1 (5 bases). Germline assignment: CDR1 MNHNY and CDR2 SVGAGI (reference sequence). The germline V and J ends were trimmed by 0 bases and 1 base, with 9 bases remaining between them. The CDR3 sequence is 15 residues long. CDR3 region: CASSYSDSGNTEAFF. The CDR3 nucleotides read TGTGCCAGCAGTTACTCCGACAGTGGGAACACTGAAGCTTTCTTT.

The table lists this clonotype with a few counts. The genes are TRBV7-8 and TRBJ2-1, with D tentatively TRBD2 (6 bases). V gave up 2 bases and J gave up 9 bases, with 8 bases separating them. The CDR3 sequence is 12 residues long. Germline-derived CDR1 and CDR2 are SGHVS and FQNEAQ. The CDR3 protein is CASSLQGLEQFF. As DNA, the CDR3 is TGTGCCAGCAGCTTACAGGGACTTGAGCAGTTCTTC.

In this sample, this clonotype turned up a few times. The chain is built from TRBV5-1 and TRBJ1-5; 7 nucleotides line up with TRBD1. Trimming took 2 bases from V and 6 from J; bases not matched to a gene: 5. CDR3 size: 14 residues. CDR1 is SGHRS, CDR2 YFSETQ, per germline. The CDR3 sequence is CASSFTGDGQPQHF. DNA of the CDR3: TGCGCCAGCAGCTTCACAGGGGATGGTCAGCCCCAGCATTTT.

In its sample, this clonotype was seen many times. The chain employs TRBV7-9 and TRBJ2-3; D possibly corresponds to TRBD1 (6 bases). V lost 6 bases to trimming and J lost 1 base, with 11 bases between them. Germline V gives CDR1 SEHNR, CDR2 FQNEAQ (reference sequence). The CDR3 has 14 amino acids. This CDR3 reads CASSGQSGTDTQYF. DNA for the CDR3: TGTGCCAGCAGTGGACAGTCTGGCACAGATACGCAGTATTTT.